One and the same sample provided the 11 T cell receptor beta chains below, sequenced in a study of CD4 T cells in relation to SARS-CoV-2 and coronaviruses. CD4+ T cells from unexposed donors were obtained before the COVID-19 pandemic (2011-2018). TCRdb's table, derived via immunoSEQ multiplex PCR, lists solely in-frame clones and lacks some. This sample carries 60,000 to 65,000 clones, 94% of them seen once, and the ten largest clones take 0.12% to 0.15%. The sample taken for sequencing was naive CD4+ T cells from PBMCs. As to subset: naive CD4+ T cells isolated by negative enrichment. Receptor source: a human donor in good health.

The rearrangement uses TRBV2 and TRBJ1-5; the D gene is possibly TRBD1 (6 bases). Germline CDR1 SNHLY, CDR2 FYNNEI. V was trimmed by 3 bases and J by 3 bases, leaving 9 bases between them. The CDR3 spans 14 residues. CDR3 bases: TGTGCCAGCAGTGACAGGGGTTCCAATCAGCCCCAGCATTTT. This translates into CASSDRGSNQPQHF.

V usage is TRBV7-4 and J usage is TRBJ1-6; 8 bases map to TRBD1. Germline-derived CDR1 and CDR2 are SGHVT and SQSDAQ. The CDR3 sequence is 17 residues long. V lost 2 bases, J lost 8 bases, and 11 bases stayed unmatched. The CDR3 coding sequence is TGTGCCAGCAGCTTATGGGAGGGAGGGACAGGAGATTCACCCCTCCACTTT. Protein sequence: CASSLWEGGTGDSPLHF.

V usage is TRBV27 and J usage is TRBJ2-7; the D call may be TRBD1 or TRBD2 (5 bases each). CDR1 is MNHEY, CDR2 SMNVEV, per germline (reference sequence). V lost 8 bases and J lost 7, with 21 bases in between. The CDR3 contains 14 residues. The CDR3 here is CASAPRGLGGEQYF. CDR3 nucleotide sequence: TGTGCCAGCGCCCCCCGGGGCTTGGGTGGGGAGCAGTACTTC.

CDR3 sequence: CASSVDIAAYEQYF. CDR3 nucleotides: TGTGCCAGCAGCGTAGATATAGCGGCCTACGAGCAGTACTTC. The chain is built from TRBV9 and TRBJ2-7; the D gene is possibly TRBD2 (6 bases). The CDR3 runs to 14 residues. V lost 0 bases to trimming and J lost 2 bases, with 9 bases between them. CDR1 SGDLS and CDR2 YYNGEE come from the germline V gene.

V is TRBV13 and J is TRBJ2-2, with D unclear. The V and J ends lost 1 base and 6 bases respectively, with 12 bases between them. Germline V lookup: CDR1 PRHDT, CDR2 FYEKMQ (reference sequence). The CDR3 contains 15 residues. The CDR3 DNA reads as TGTGCCAGCAGCTTAGACCGACTCCGTCCCGGGGAGCTGTTTTTT. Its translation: CASSLDRLRPGELFF.

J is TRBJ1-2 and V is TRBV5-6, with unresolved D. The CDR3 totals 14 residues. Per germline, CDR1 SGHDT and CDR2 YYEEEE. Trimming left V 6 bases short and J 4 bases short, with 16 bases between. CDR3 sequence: CASKRRERLYGYTF. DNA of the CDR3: TGTGCCAGCAAACGCCGGGAGAGGCTCTATGGCTACACCTTC.

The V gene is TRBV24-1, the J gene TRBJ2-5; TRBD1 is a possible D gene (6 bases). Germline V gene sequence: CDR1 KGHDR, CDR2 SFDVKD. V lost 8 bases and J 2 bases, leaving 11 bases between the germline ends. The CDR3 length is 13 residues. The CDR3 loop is CATKGGPQETQYF. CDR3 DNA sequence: TGTGCCACCAAAGGGGGACCTCAAGAGACCCAGTACTTC.

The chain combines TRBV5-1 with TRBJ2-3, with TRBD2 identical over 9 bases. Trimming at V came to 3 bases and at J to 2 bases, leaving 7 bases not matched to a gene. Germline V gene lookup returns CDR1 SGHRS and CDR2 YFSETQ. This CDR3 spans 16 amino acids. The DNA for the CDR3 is TGCGCCAGCAGCTGGAAGCGGGAGGCAAACACAGATACGCAGTATTTT. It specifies CASSWKREANTDTQYF.

In nucleotides, the CDR3 is TGTGCCAGTAGTTCCGGCAGGCTGGGCAATCAGCCCCAGCATTTT. Translating gives CASSSGRLGNQPQHF. This chain joins TRBV19 and TRBJ1-5; D not certain. Trimming took 5 bases from V and 2 from J, leaving 13 bases between them. Germline CDR1 and CDR2: LNHDA and SQIVND (reference sequence). This CDR3 contains 15 residues.

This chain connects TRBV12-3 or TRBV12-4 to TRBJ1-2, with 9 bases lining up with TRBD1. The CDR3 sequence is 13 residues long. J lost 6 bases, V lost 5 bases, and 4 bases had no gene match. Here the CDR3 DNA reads TGTGCCAGCAGTCAAGGGACAGGGAATGGCTACACCTTC. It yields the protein CASSQGTGNGYTF.

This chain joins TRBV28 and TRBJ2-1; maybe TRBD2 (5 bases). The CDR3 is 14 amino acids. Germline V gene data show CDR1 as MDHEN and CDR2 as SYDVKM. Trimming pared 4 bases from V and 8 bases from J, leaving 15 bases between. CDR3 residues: CASSYTTGFHEQFF. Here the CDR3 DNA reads TGTGCCAGCAGTTATACCACGGGGTTCCATGAGCAGTTCTTC.